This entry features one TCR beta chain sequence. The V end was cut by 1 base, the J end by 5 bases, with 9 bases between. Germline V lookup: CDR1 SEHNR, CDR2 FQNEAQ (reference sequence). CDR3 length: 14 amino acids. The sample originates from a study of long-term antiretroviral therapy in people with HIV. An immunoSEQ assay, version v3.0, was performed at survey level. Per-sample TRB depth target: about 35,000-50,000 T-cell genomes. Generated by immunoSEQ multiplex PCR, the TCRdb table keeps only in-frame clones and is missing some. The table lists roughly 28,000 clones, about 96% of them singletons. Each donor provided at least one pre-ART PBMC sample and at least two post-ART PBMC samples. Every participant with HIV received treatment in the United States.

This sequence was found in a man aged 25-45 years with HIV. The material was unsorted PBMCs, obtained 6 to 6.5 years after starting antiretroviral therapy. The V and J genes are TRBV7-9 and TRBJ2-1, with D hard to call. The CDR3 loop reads CASSLDQRDNEQFF. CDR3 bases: TGTGCCAGCAGCTTAGACCAGCGCGACAATGAGCAGTTCTTC.